This T cell receptor beta chain was sequenced in a study of blood T cell repertoires in COVID-19. The CDR3 extends over 11 amino acids. V was shortened by 7 bases and J by 6 bases, with 13 bases between the two germline ends. Looked up from germline, CDR1 is SQVTM and CDR2 is ANQGSEA. Profiled with immunoSEQ multiplex PCR; TCRdb holds only in-frame clones, not every one. The data show 220,000 or so clones, 65% to 85% seen once. The clonotype was recovered from a woman aged 25 to 39 who had recovered from COVID-19. Material: peripheral blood. The J gene is TRBJ2-7, the V gene TRBV29-1; TRBD2 is a possible D gene (7 bases). The CDR3 loop reads CSAEGGPEQYF. CDR3 DNA: TGCAGCGCTGAGGGGGGGCCCGAGCAGTACTTC.